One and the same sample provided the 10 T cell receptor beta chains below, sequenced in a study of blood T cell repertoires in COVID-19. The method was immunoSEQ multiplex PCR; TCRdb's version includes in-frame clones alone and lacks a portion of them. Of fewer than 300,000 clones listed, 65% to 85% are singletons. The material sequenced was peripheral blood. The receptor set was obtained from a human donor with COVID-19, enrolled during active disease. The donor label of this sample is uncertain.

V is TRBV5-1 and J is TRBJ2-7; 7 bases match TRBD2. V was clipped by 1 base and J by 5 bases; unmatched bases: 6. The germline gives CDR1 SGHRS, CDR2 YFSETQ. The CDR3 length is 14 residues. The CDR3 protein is CASSLNGGFDEQYF. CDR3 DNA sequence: TGCGCCAGCAGCTTGAACGGGGGGTTCGACGAGCAGTACTTC.

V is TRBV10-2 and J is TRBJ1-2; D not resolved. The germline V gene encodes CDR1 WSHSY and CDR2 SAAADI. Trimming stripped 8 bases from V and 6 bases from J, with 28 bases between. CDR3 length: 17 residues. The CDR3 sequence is CASAERSAVAPRDGYTF. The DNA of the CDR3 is TGCGCCAGCGCGGAGCGATCGGCGGTGGCCCCGAGGGATGGCTACACCTTC.

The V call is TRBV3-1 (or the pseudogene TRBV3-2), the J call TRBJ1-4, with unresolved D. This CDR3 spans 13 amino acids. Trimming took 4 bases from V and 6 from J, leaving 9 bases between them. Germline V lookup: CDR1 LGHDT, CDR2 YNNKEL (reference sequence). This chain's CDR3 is CASSRLLDEKLFF. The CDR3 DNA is TGTGCCAGCAGCCGGCTTCTGGATGAAAAACTGTTTTTT.

Here the CDR3 DNA reads TGTGCCAGCAGTTCGGACACCTATAATTCACCCCTCCACTTT. It translates to CASSSDTYNSPLHF. V usage is TRBV5-5 and J usage is TRBJ1-6; D might be TRBD1 (5 bases). Between the trimmed V and J ends, which lost 5 bases and 2 bases, there was a span of 8 bases. CDR3 length equals 14 residues. Germline V gene sequence: CDR1 SGHKS, CDR2 YYEKEE (reference sequence). Full variable domain (outside the CDR3, taken from reference TRBV5-5 and TRBJ1-6): DAGVTQSPTHLIKTRGQQVTLRCSPISGHKSVSWYQQVLGQGPQFIFQYYEKEERGRGNFPDRFSARQFPNYSSELNVNALLLGDSALYLCASSSDTYNSPLHFGNGTRLTVT.

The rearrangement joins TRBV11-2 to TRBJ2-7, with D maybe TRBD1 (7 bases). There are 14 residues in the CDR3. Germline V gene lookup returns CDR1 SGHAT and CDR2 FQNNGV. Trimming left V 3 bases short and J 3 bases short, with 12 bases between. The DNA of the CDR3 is TGTGCCAGCAGCTTGGGGGGACAGAACTACGAGCAGTACTTC. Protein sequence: CASSLGGQNYEQYF. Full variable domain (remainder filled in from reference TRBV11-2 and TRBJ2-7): EAGVAQSPRYKIIEKRQSVAFWCNPISGHATLYWYQQILGQGPKLLIQFQNNGVVDDSQLPKDRFSAERLKGVDSTLKIQPAKLEDSAVYLCASSLGGQNYEQYFGPGTRLTVT.

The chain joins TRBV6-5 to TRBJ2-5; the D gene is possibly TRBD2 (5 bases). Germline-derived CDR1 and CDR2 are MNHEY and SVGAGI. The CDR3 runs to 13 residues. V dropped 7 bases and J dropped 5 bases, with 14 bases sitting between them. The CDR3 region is CASTNEGLETQYF. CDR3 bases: TGTGCCAGCACCAATGAGGGCTTGGAGACCCAGTACTTC.

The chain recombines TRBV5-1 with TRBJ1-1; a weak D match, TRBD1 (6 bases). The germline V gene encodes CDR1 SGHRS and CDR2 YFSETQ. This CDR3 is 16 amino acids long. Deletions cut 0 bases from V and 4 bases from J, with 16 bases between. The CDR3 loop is CASSLGAGAISTEAFF. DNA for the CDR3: TGCGCCAGCAGCTTGGGGGCAGGGGCGATATCCACTGAAGCTTTCTTT.

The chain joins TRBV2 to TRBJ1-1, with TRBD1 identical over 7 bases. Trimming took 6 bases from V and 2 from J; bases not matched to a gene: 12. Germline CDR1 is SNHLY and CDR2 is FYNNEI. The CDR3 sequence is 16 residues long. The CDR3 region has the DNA TGTGCCAGCAGGGCAGAAGGAAGACAGGGCAACACTGAAGCTTTCTTT. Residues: CASRAEGRQGNTEAFF.

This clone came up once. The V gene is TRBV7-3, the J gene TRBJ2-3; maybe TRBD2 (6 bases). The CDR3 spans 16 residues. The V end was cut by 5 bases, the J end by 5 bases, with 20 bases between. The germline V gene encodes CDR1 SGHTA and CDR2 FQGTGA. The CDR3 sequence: CASSPLGGGGGDTQYF. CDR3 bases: TGTGCCAGCAGCCCACTAGGTGGGGGAGGAGGAGATACGCAGTATTTT.

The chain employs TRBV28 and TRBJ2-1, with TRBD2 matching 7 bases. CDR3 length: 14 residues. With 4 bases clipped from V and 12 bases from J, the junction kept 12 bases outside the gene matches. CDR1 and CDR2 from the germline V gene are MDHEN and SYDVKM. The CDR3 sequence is CASSSSTGLMVQFF. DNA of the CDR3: TGTGCCAGCAGTTCATCAACGGGACTAATGGTGCAGTTCTTC. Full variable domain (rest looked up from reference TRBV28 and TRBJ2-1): DVKVTQSSRYLVKRTGEKVFLECVQDMDHENMFWYRQDPGLGLRLIYFSYDVKMKEKGDIPEGYSVSREKKERFSLILESASTNQTSMYLCASSSSTGLMVQFFGPGTRLTVL.